This TCR beta chain was captured in a study of PD-L1 blockade in urothelial cancer. Study in general: Male patients with bladder-origin urothelial cancer numbered about 90% of the roughly 29.

The V and J ends lost 5 bases and 3 bases respectively, with 11 bases between them. CDR1 and CDR2 (germline): PRHDT, FYEKMQ (reference sequence). The length of the CDR3 is 13 residues. Time point here: pretreatment peripheral blood. The repertoire was sequenced with immunoSEQ multiplex PCR; TCRdb's copy has only in-frame clones and lacks some. The table shows around 40,000 clones, with 90% to 95% occurring only once. The rearrangement links TRBV13 to TRBJ2-7; D uncertain. The sequence was obtained from an older woman with urothelial cancer. The material was PBMCs, obtained around atezolizumab (anti-PD-L1) treatment. The CDR3 is CASSLGFHYEQYF. As DNA, the CDR3 is TGTGCCAGCAGCCTCGGTTTCCACTACGAGCAGTACTTC.